The entry that follows covers one T cell receptor beta chain sequence. Its binding antigen is unknown. Base qualities are missing; no much larger clone stands one base away. To demonstrate the VDJtools post-analysis software, the study profiled TCR beta repertoires from the peripheral blood of around 13 young patients with multiple sclerosis. The multiple sclerosis patients were children and adolescents between roughly 6 and 17 years of age. Libraries were prepared through PCR. The sequencing machine was an Illumina HiSeq 2500. Unique molecular identifiers were incorporated into TCR beta cDNA libraries to reduce PCR and sequencing biases. About 500,000 cDNA molecules were obtained for every 1 to 10 million input T cells, so each molecule roughly corresponded to one T cell. The patient libraries were prepared and sequenced with the same protocol used for the earlier healthy control dataset. Within a given batch, samples were prepared together, multiplexed and sequenced on the same HiSeq lane. Regarding the original processing steps: MIGEC handled the raw barcoded reads, throwing out single-read molecular identifier groups before consensus assembly and CDR3 extraction. VDJtools was used for post-analysis of the clonotype tables, with diversity normalized by down-sampling every dataset to the smallest sample size. To correct batch-related cross-sample contamination, repertoire overlap clustering matched CDR3 amino acid sequences but not nucleotide sequences. TCRdb reanalyzed the raw reads on its own, using fastp at Q25 for trimming and MiXCR for clone calling, and kept in-frame beta chains. When rows share a CDR3 protein, they turn into one entry using the most common DNA and genes. V and J calls and clone size were set by TCRdb, not the authors. Counted in this sample were roughly 800,000 distinct CDR3 sequences; about 27% of them appeared once. The leading ten clones occupy under 0.7% of the sample.

The CDR1 and CDR2 encoded by the germline V gene are ENHRY and SYGVKD. Including the terminal cysteine and phenylalanine, the CDR3 comprises 14 residues. The sequence is cut down to CDR3 DNA, 42 bases in frame from base 1. V drops 3 bases and J drops 6 bases, leaving 11 bases in between. This record belongs to a study of post-analysis software for immune sequencing data (dated by TCRdb to the mid-2010s). About the investigation overall: Recorded disease courses included relapsing-remitting, secondary progressive and progressive-relapsing multiple sclerosis, with some patients lacking subtype annotation. A subset of samples was prepared in parallel using single-end sample barcoding, then pooled and co-amplified after Illumina adapter ligation. Patient repertoires were compared against ten to twelve previously published healthy control repertoires from donors aged roughly 6 to 26 years. Summary of the overall study and its limitations: Multiple sclerosis patients had significantly lower normalized Chao1 diversity than controls, a result that suggests substantial peripheral T-cell clonal expansion. Patients showed significantly higher frequencies than controls for five TRBV segments, among them TRBV5-6, TRBV5-1 and TRBV20-1. The multiple sclerosis patient group was slightly younger than the control group. Direct clustering with F measure revealed strong co-clustering of samples prepared in the same batch, which led to a batch-effect correction.

The V gene is TRBV10-3 and the J gene is TRBJ2-2; perhaps TRBD2 is the D gene, with 5 bases matching. This sequence originates from a girl aged 5-17 years with multiple sclerosis. Sequenced input: blood. Read as DNA, the sequence is TGTGCCATCAGTGACGAACGGGGTGCCGGGGAGCTGTTTTTT. Its protein product is CAISDERGAGELFF.